Following are 14 T cell receptor beta chains from one sample sequenced in a study of T cells after somatic rescue of genetic block. Measured with immunoSEQ multiplex PCR; TCRdb has only the in-frame clones, and not every one. The sample carries thousands of clones, 75% to 85% recorded once. Material: peripheral blood mononuclear cells (PBMCs). Receptors originate from a boy aged 5-17 years.

The genes are TRBV4-2 and TRBJ2-1; TRBD2 is a possible D gene (5 bases). The germline CDR1 and CDR2 sequences are LGHNA and YNFKEQ. CDR3 length equals 15 residues. With 4 bases removed from V and 0 bases from J, the gap between germline ends came to 10 bases. CDR3 sequence (DNA): TGTGCCAGCAGCCCCACGGGAAGCTCCTACAATGAGCAGTTCTTC. Amino acid sequence: CASSPTGSSYNEQFF.

A single count supports this clone. CDR3: CASKGELWRGLNYGYTF. The CDR3 DNA is TGTGCCAGCAAGGGGGAACTATGGAGGGGGCTGAACTATGGCTACACCTTC. V and J are TRBV9 and TRBJ1-2; 7 bases align to TRBD1. The length of the CDR3 is 17 residues. Per germline, CDR1 SGDLS and CDR2 YYNGEE. The V gene end was trimmed by 6 bases and the J gene end by 2 bases; junction bases not matched to a gene: 16. The whole variable domain, filled in from reference TRBV9 and TRBJ1-2, reads DSGVTQTPKHLITATGQRVTLRCSPRSGDLSVYWYQQSLDQGLQFLIQYYNGEERAKGNILERFSAQQFPDLHSELNLSSLELGDSALYFCASKGELWRGLNYGYTFGSGTRLTVV.

The chain uses TRBV7-3 and TRBJ1-1, with 7 positions matching TRBD1. J gave up 5 bases and V 5 bases, and 5 bases lay outside the gene matches. The germline V gene encodes CDR1 SGHTA and CDR2 FQGTGA. There are 13 residues in the CDR3. The CDR3 DNA reads as TGTGCCAGCAGCCCCAGGGGGTCTACTGAAGCTTTCTTT. As protein: CASSPRGSTEAFF.

The chain is built from TRBV11-1 and TRBJ2-3; D possibly matches TRBD1 or TRBD2 (5 bases each). Per germline, CDR1 SGHAT and CDR2 FQDESV (reference sequence). The V gene lost 3 bases and the J gene lost 1 base, with 17 bases spanning the gap. This CDR3 is 17 amino acids long. The CDR3 sequence is CASSFSAGAAGTDTQYF. In DNA, the CDR3 is TGTGCCAGCAGCTTCTCAGCCGGGGCAGCAGGCACAGATACGCAGTATTTT.

The chain has TRBV10-3 and TRBJ2-5; 7 bases are a match to TRBD1. The V and J ends lost 10 bases and 2 bases, in that order; junction bases with no gene match: 7. Germline lookup yields CDR1 ENHRY and CDR2 SYGVKD. The CDR3 runs to 13 residues. The CDR3: CATHDRVQETQYF. The CDR3 nucleotides are TGTGCCACCCACGACAGGGTACAAGAGACCCAGTACTTC.

The chain employs TRBV6-1 and TRBJ2-5; tentative D call: TRBD2 (6 bases). Germline V CDR1 and CDR2: MNHNS, SASEGT. Deletions cut 4 bases from V and 5 bases from J, with 17 bases between. The CDR3 is 15 residues long. Written as DNA, the CDR3 is TGTGCCAGCAGTGTCGGGACTTTAGAAGTCGAGACCCAGTACTTC. Amino acids: CASSVGTLEVETQYF.

The V gene is TRBV4-3, the J gene TRBJ1-3; the D gene is possibly TRBD1 (6 bases). Germline lookup yields CDR1 LGHNA and CDR2 YSLEER. The CDR3 is 16 residues long. V shed 0 bases and J shed 0 bases, with 9 bases lying between them. The CDR3 spells CASSQDTGYSGNTIYF. The CDR3 bases are TGCGCCAGCAGCCAAGATACAGGGTACTCTGGAAACACCATATATTTT.

The chain employs TRBV21-1 and TRBJ2-6. TRBV21-1 constitutes a pseudogene. This CDR3 spans 15 amino acids. The CDR3 loop is CASSKIQPGANVLTF. Here the CDR3 DNA reads TGTGCCAGCAGCAAAATCCAACCTGGGGCCAACGTCCTGACTTTC.

The chain couples TRBV12-5 to TRBJ2-7; D may match TRBD1 or TRBD2 (5 bases each). Trimming removed 1 base at V and 1 base at J, with 20 bases between. This CDR3 has 18 residues. The V gene's germline CDR1 is LGHNT and CDR2 FRNRAP. The CDR3 spells CASGLERNLGTRSYEQYF. In DNA form, the CDR3 reads TGTGCTAGTGGTTTGGAAAGGAACCTCGGGACGCGATCCTACGAGCAGTACTTC.

This clone was seen once. The J gene is TRBJ1-1, the V gene TRBV15, with D tentatively TRBD1 (5 bases). The CDR3 spans 12 residues. Germline V gene data show CDR1 as LNHNV and CDR2 as YYDKDF (reference sequence). The V end lost 3 bases, the J end lost 5 bases, and 7 bases lay between the germline ends. The CDR3 sequence is CATSRGGTEAFF. As DNA, the CDR3 is TGTGCCACCAGCAGGGGGGGAACTGAAGCTTTCTTT.

This clone has just a few counts. The chain uses TRBV11-2 and TRBJ2-7; 7 nucleotides line up with TRBD2. The CDR3 is 15 amino acids. After removal of 5 bases from V and 2 bases from J, the junction contained 9 bases not matched to a gene. The germline CDR1 and CDR2 sequences are SGHAT and FQNNGV. The CDR3 sequence is CASSLLRLAPYEQYF. CDR3 in DNA: TGTGCCAGCAGCCTCTTGCGACTAGCCCCCTACGAGCAGTACTTC.

V gene TRBV28 combines with J gene TRBJ2-7, with D hard to call. CDR3 length: 14 residues. Germline V gene lookup returns CDR1 MDHEN and CDR2 SYDVKM. V lost 2 bases and J 2 bases, leaving 10 bases between the germline ends. CDR3 sequence reads: CASSLLPRTYEQYF. The CDR3 DNA follows: TGTGCCAGCAGTTTACTCCCTAGAACCTACGAGCAGTACTTC.

This chain joins TRBV28 and TRBJ1-4; D is unclear. Trimming shortened V by 6 bases and J by 0 bases, and 11 bases separated the two germline ends. The CDR3 has 15 amino acids. CDR1 is MDHEN, CDR2 SYDVKM, per germline. The CDR3 sequence is CASSPDTATNEKLFF. Written as DNA, the CDR3 is TGTGCCAGCAGCCCCGACACTGCAACTAATGAAAAACTGTTTTTT. Complete variable domain (other parts from reference TRBV28 and TRBJ1-4): DVKVTQSSRYLVKRTGEKVFLECVQDMDHENMFWYRQDPGLGLRLIYFSYDVKMKEKGDIPEGYSVSREKKERFSLILESASTNQTSMYLCASSPDTATNEKLFFGSGTQLSVL.

This chain joins TRBV19 and TRBJ1-3; D possibly corresponds to TRBD1 (6 bases). The CDR3 loop spans 14 amino acids. Trimming stripped 6 bases from V and 4 bases from J, with 13 bases between. CDR1 is LNHDA, CDR2 SQIVND, per germline (reference sequence). CDR3 sequence reads: CASRSAGEGNTIYF. CDR3 nucleotides: TGTGCCAGTAGATCGGCAGGGGAAGGAAACACCATATATTTT.